These 10 T cell receptor beta chains originate from one sample sequenced in a study of patients and donors after allogeneic stem cell transplantation. TCRdb reanalysed the RT-PCR reads using MiXCR and keeps one entry per CDR3 protein. Here the sample spans hundreds of thousands of distinct CDR3 sequences, 16% being singletons. Sequenced material: blood, either unsorted or a sorted T cell fraction (not recorded which). The origin of the receptors is a human donor who was either an allogeneic HSCT recipient or a stem cell or donor lymphocyte infusion donor (not recorded which). It is not recorded whose cells these are; they may come from a transplant donor.

This clonotype came up a few times. This chain links TRBV20-1 with TRBJ2-7; D assignment may be TRBD1 or TRBD2 (5 bases each). V lost 4 bases and J 4 bases, leaving 8 bases between the germline ends. Germline loops: CDR1 DFQATT, CDR2 SNEGSKA (reference sequence). The CDR3 sequence is 11 residues long. This chain's CDR3 is CSATGTYEQYF. CDR3 coding DNA: TGCAGTGCTACTGGGACGTACGAGCAGTACTTC.

This sequence joins TRBV4-1 and TRBJ2-3; TRBD1 agrees at 9 bases. The ends lost 5 bases at V and 6 bases at J; junction bases unmatched: 12. The CDR3 contains 16 residues. From germline, CDR1 is MGHRA and CDR2 YSYEKL. The CDR3 DNA follows: TGCGCCAGCAGCGAACGGGACAGGGCCACAATTGATACGCAGTATTTT. This translates into CASSERDRATIDTQYF.

This clonotype was counted a few times. The J gene is TRBJ2-3, the V gene TRBV4-1; 8 bases match TRBD2. Germline trimming cut 2 bases from V and 4 bases from J; bases unmatched to any gene: 5. Germline V gene lookup returns CDR1 MGHRA and CDR2 YSYEKL. The CDR3 covers 15 residues. CDR3 amino acids: CASSQWRTSSDTQYF. The CDR3 bases are TGCGCCAGCAGCCAATGGCGGACTAGCTCAGATACGCAGTATTTT.

This clonotype has just a few counts. The chain recombines TRBV11-1 with TRBJ2-1, with 9 bases identical to TRBD1. The germline V gene encodes CDR1 SGHAT and CDR2 FQDESV (reference sequence). The CDR3 has 16 amino acids. V shed 2 bases, J shed 3 bases, and the junction held 5 bases outside the gene matches. The CDR3 DNA reads as TGTGCCAGCAGCTTAACCGGGACAGGGAGCTACAATGAGCAGTTCTTC. It encodes CASSLTGTGSYNEQFF.

This clonotype turned up a few times. The J gene is TRBJ2-7, the V gene TRBV30, with D maybe TRBD1 (6 bases). This CDR3 comprises 14 residues. The germline V gene has CDR1 GTSNPN and CDR2 SVGIG (reference sequence). The V and J ends lost 4 bases and 2 bases respectively, with 15 bases between them. Written as DNA, the CDR3 is TGTGCCTGGAATTCAGGGGCGGGCCCCTACGAGCAGTACTTC. Its protein product is CAWNSGAGPYEQYF.

V and J are TRBV7-9 and TRBJ1-1; perhaps TRBD1 as D (5 bases). Trimming shortened V by 1 base and J by 4 bases, and 16 bases separated the two germline ends. Per the germline V gene, CDR1 is SEHNR and CDR2 is FQNEAQ (reference sequence). The CDR3 has 16 residues. CDR3 sequence (DNA): TGTGCCAGCAGCTTAGGCCCTAACAGGTTGGGCACTGAAGCTTTCTTT. Translated, it gives CASSLGPNRLGTEAFF.

There are a few counts of this clonotype. J is TRBJ2-3 and V is TRBV4-2; 11 positions match TRBD2. CDR3 length: 15 residues. Looked up from germline, CDR1 is LGHNA and CDR2 is YNFKEQ. V lost 5 bases and J lost 6; bases outside the gene matches: 7. CDR3 sequence reads: CASSSTSGVGDTQYF. CDR3 in DNA: TGTGCCAGCAGCTCGACTAGCGGGGTGGGGGATACGCAGTATTTT.

This clonotype showed up just a few times. The chain uses TRBV7-2 and TRBJ2-2, with 11 nucleotides matching TRBD2. Per germline, CDR1 SGHTA and CDR2 FQGNSA. V shed 6 bases, J shed 5 bases, and the junction held 8 bases outside the gene matches. The CDR3 consists of 16 residues. CDR3 in amino acids: CASRIRGTSGTGELFF. The CDR3 DNA is TGTGCCAGCAGAATTAGGGGGACTAGCGGAACCGGGGAGCTGTTTTTT.

V is TRBV4-1 and J is TRBJ2-7; no clear D. The ends were cut back, 6 bases at V and 5 bases at J, with 14 bases in the middle. The germline CDR1 and CDR2 sequences are MGHRA and YSYEKL. The CDR3 loop spans 13 amino acids. The CDR3 DNA follows: TGCGCCAGCAGTCGTGTATCAGGCGACGAGCAGTACTTC. Amino acids: CASSRVSGDEQYF.

This chain's CDR3 is CASSFSGGGNTEAFF. DNA of the CDR3: TGTGCCAGCAGTTTTAGCGGCGGGGGGAACACTGAAGCTTTCTTT. This chain joins TRBV7-9 and TRBJ1-1; possibly TRBD1 for D (5 bases). Per germline, CDR1 SEHNR and CDR2 FQNEAQ (reference sequence). The V end was cut by 6 bases, the J end by 1 base, with 15 bases between. The CDR3 length is 15 residues.